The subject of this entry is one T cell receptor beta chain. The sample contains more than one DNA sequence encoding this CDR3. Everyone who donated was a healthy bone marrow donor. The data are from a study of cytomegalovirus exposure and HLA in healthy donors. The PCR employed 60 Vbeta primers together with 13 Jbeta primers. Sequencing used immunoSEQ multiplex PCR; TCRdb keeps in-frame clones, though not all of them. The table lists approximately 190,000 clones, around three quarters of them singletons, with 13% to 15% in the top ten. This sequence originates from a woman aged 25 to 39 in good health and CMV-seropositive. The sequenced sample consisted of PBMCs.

This CDR3 reads CASRAGTGGYEQYF. CDR3 in DNA: TGTGCCAGCAGAGCCGGGACAGGGGGCTACGAGCAGTACTTC. The J gene is TRBJ2-7, the V gene TRBV6-1; 11 nucleotides agree with TRBD1. Germline V CDR1 and CDR2: MNHNS, SASEGT. The CDR3 consists of 14 residues. The junction had 4 bases not matched to a gene; V was cut back by 6 bases and J by 3 bases.